Listed below are T cell receptor beta chains from one sample, sequenced in a study of T cell repertoires in cytomegalovirus infection. Each CDR3 protein is one row after TCRdb ran MiXCR on the reads. The sample has about 740,000 distinct CDR3 sequences; 35% to 45% are singletons. The specimen was PBMCs. These receptors all stem from a human donor in good health (CMV status not recorded). Some clones in this sample may be carry-over from other donors' samples. The CDR3 runs from the conserved cysteine through the conserved F or W. The D gene is left open where the match is weak. For some rows the clone size is stated as once, few or many, or as a class when expanded; others skip it.

TRBJ1-1 | 14 | TRBV20-1 | . | . | CSARLSGRNTEAFF | TGCAGTGCTAGACTTTCAGGGAGGAACACTGAAGCTTTCTTT
TRBJ2-1 | 15 | TRBV19 | . | . | CASVLLADSYNEQFF | TGTGCCAGCGTACTGCTAGCAGATTCCTACAATGAGCAGTTCTTC
TRBJ2-1 | 15 | TRBV5-8 | . | . | CASSLAAQGRNEQFF | TGTGCCAGCAGCTTGGCTGCGCAGGGGAGAAATGAGCAGTTCTTC
TRBJ2-7 | 18 | TRBV7-8 | many | . | CASSLGARAGGQFYEQYF | TGTGCCAGCAGCTTAGGGGCTCGTGCCGGAGGGCAGTTCTACGAGCAGTACTTC
TRBJ2-2 | 18 | TRBV4-1 | few | TRBD1 | CASSQDRTGWRSTGELFF | TGCGCCAGCAGCCAAGATCGGACAGGGTGGAGATCCACCGGGGAGCTGTTTTTT
TRBJ2-7 | 13 | TRBV7-8 | . | . | CASSAPGAYEQYF | TGTGCCAGCAGCGCTCCAGGGGCCTACGAGCAGTACTTC
TRBJ2-2 | 13 | TRBV7-2 | few | . | CASSPGVGGELFF | TGTGCCAGCTCCCCGGGGGTAGGCGGGGAGCTGTTTTTT
TRBJ1-1 | 15 | TRBV12-3/TRBV12-4 | . | TRBD1 | CASRRTGGERTEAFF | TGTGCCAGCAGACGGACAGGGGGTGAGAGGACTGAAGCTTTCTTT
TRBJ2-3 | 14 | TRBV7-9 | . | . | CASRGGGDSDTQYF | TGTGCCAGCAGAGGTGGCGGGGACTCAGATACGCAGTATTTT
TRBJ1-5 | 13 | TRBV30 | . | . | CAWSGHSNQPQHF | TGTGCCTGGAGTGGCCACAGCAATCAGCCCCAGCATTTT
TRBJ2-7 | 16 | TRBV7-6 | few | . | CASSPRRSGLPHEQYF | TGTGCCAGCAGCCCACGTCGATCAGGGCTTCCCCACGAGCAGTACTTC
TRBJ2-5 | 14 | TRBV29-1 | . | . | CSAAQGSKGETQYF | TGCAGCGCCGCACAGGGTTCTAAAGGAGAGACCCAGTACTTC
TRBJ2-5 | 16 | TRBV6-5 | . | . | CASSYSVIGVGETQYF | TGTGCCAGCAGTTACTCGGTCATAGGCGTAGGAGAGACCCAGTACTTC
TRBJ2-7 | 12 | TRBV10-3 | few | . | CAISPTVYEQYF | TGTGCCATATCTCCGACAGTCTACGAGCAGTACTTC
TRBJ2-6 | 14 | TRBV12-3/TRBV12-4 | . | . | CASGTGSGANVLTF | TGTGCCAGCGGAACCGGCTCTGGGGCCAACGTCCTGACTTTC
TRBJ2-1 | 15 | TRBV7-2 | few | TRBD1 | CASSFSGTGVHEQFF | TGTGCCAGCAGCTTTTCCGGGACAGGGGTCCATGAGCAGTTCTTC
TRBJ2-7 | 13 | TRBV12-5 | . | . | CASGLGQACEQYF | TGTGCTAGTGGGCTGGGACAAGCCTGCGAGCAGTACTTC
TRBJ2-1 | 10 | TRBV20-1 | . | . | CSARREQQFF | TGCAGTGCTAGACGCGAGCAGCAGTTCTTC
TRBJ2-1 | 14 | TRBV7-6 | many | . | CASSLVGLNNEQFF | TGTGCCAGCAGCTTGGTGGGACTCAACAATGAGCAGTTCTTC
TRBJ2-7 | 20 | TRBV7-2 | many | TRBD1 | CASSLGHWGTGEGSSYEQYF | TGTGCCAGCAGCTTAGGGCATTGGGGGACAGGGGAGGGAAGCTCCTACGAGCAGTACTTC
TRBJ1-2 | 20 | TRBV7-2 | few | TRBD1 | CASSPTISLLTGGWGYGYTF | TGTGCCAGCAGCCCTACCATCTCCCTCTTGACAGGGGGCTGGGGCTATGGCTACACCTTC
TRBJ2-1 | 17 | TRBV11-2 | few | . | CASSLVGGSQKNNEQFF | TGTGCCAGCAGCTTAGTCGGGGGAAGCCAAAAAAACAATGAGCAGTTCTTC
TRBJ2-7 | 18 | TRBV24-1 | few | . | CATATVGPGPTSPYEQYF | TGTGCCACTGCGACCGTCGGACCCGGGCCTACGAGTCCTTACGAGCAGTACTTC
TRBJ2-1 | 19 | TRBV7-8 | many | TRBD2 | CASSLVLASGISSYNEQFF | TGTGCCAGCAGCTTAGTCTTGGCTAGCGGGATCAGCTCCTACAATGAGCAGTTCTTC
TRBJ2-1 | 15 | TRBV7-3 | . | . | CASSLGRLAAASQFF | TGTGCCAGCAGCTTAGGGAGGCTAGCAGCGGCCTCGCAGTTCTTC
TRBJ1-1 | 16 | TRBV7-9 | . | . | CASSPKTGTSNTEAFF | TGTGCCAGCAGCCCCAAAACCGGGACATCTAACACTGAAGCTTTCTTT
TRBJ2-7 | 14 | TRBV20-1 | . | . | CSAQDRSHSYEQYF | TGCAGTGCTCAAGACAGGAGCCACTCATACGAGCAGTACTTC
TRBJ2-5 | 11 | TRBV28 | . | . | CASIHRETQYF | TGTGCCAGCATCCACCGAGAGACCCAGTACTTC
TRBJ2-6 | 16 | TRBV7-4 | . | . | CASSPSFGSGANVLTF | TGTGCCAGCAGCCCTAGCTTCGGCTCTGGGGCCAACGTCCTGACTTTC
TRBJ1-1 | 14 | TRBV4-1 | few | . | CASSQVPANTEAFF | TGCGCCAGCAGCCAAGTCCCAGCGAACACTGAAGCTTTCTTT
TRBJ1-2 | 13 | TRBV30 | . | . | CAWSRQGVYGYTF | TGTGCCTGGAGTAGGCAGGGAGTATATGGCTACACCTTC
TRBJ2-1 | 16 | TRBV6-8 | . | . | CASRKSAGNNLNEQFF | TGTGCCAGCAGAAAATCGGCGGGGAATAATCTCAATGAGCAGTTCTTC
TRBJ2-1 | 14 | TRBV20-1 | few | TRBD2 | CSGLAGPSYNEQFF | TGCAGCGGACTAGCGGGCCCCTCCTACAATGAGCAGTTCTTC
TRBJ2-7 | 15 | TRBV6-6 | . | TRBD2 | CASSTPGLAGGEQYF | TGTGCCAGCAGTACGCCGGGACTAGCGGGAGGCGAGCAGTACTTC
TRBJ2-1 | 19 | TRBV7-9 | . | . | CASIPPQGGRGSAYNEQFF | TGTGCCAGCATCCCGCCGCAGGGGGGTAGGGGGAGTGCCTACAATGAGCAGTTCTTC
TRBJ2-2 | 16 | TRBV11-2 | . | TRBD1 | CASSTKTGVGTGELFF | TGTGCCAGCAGCACTAAAACAGGGGTCGGCACCGGGGAGCTGTTTTTT
TRBJ1-5 | 17 | TRBV28 | . | . | CASSPASGKDSNQPQHF | TGTGCCAGCAGTCCAGCTTCGGGGAAGGATAGCAATCAGCCCCAGCATTTT
TRBJ1-2 | 16 | TRBV27 | . | . | CASSLSPNTGYYGYTF | TGTGCCAGCAGTTTATCGCCGAACACAGGGTACTATGGCTACACCTTC
TRBJ2-6 | 16 | TRBV7-3 | . | TRBD1 | CASSLTGTGEANVLTF | TGTGCCAGCAGCTTAACCGGGACAGGGGAGGCCAACGTCCTGACTTTC
TRBJ1-1 | 20 | TRBV19 | once | . | CASSIESGLTGLPMNTEAFF | TGTGCCAGTAGTATAGAGTCCGGATTGACAGGCCTTCCCATGAACACTGAAGCTTTCTTT
TRBJ1-3 | 13 | TRBV28 | . | . | CASSPPTGNTIYF | TGTGCCAGCAGTCCACCGACTGGAAACACCATATATTTT
TRBJ1-5 | 16 | TRBV7-6 | many | . | CASSEGTADSNQPQHF | TGTGCCAGCAGCGAGGGGACGGCAGATAGCAATCAGCCCCAGCATTTT
TRBJ1-2 | 16 | TRBV12-3/TRBV12-4 | . | TRBD1 | CASSLEGGAVDYGYTF | TGTGCCAGCAGTTTGGAAGGGGGCGCGGTAGACTATGGCTACACCTTC
TRBJ2-1 | 14 | TRBV19 | . | TRBD2 | CASSITSGPNEQFF | TGTGCCAGTAGTATTACTAGCGGACCAAATGAGCAGTTCTTC
TRBJ2-7 | 15 | TRBV6-4 | . | . | CASSAYAGAAYEQYF | TGTGCCAGCAGTGCCTACGCGGGTGCAGCCTACGAGCAGTACTTC
TRBJ1-1 | 13 | TRBV6-2/TRBV6-3 | few | . | CASSYTVLSEAFF | TGTGCCAGCAGTTACACAGTGCTCTCTGAAGCTTTCTTT
TRBJ2-1 | 12 | TRBV29-1 | . | . | CSVSSRTWEQFF | TGCAGCGTCTCAAGCCGGACCTGGGAGCAGTTCTTC
TRBJ2-7 | 14 | TRBV5-3 | . | . | CASSLGGRALEQYF | TGTGCCAGCAGCTTAGGCGGTCGCGCCCTGGAGCAGTACTTC
TRBJ2-1 | 10 | TRBV7-9 | few | . | CASSPLEQFF | TGTGCCAGCAGCCCCCTTGAGCAGTTCTTC
TRBJ1-3 | 14 | TRBV9 | . | . | CASSVGEKGNTIYF | TGTGCCAGCAGCGTAGGGGAGAAGGGGAACACCATATATTTT
TRBJ1-1 | 11 | TRBV28 | once | . | CASIRGTEAFF | TGTGCCAGCATTAGGGGCACTGAAGCTTTCTTT
TRBJ2-7 | 13 | TRBV6-1 | . | TRBD1 | CASRVRDSYEQYF | TGTGCCAGCAGGGTACGGGACAGCTACGAGCAGTACTTC
TRBJ1-2 | 13 | TRBV28 | . | . | CASSSYRMVGYTF | TGTGCCAGCAGTTCATACAGGATGGTCGGCTACACCTTC
TRBJ1-5 | 14 | TRBV27 | . | . | CASSPLGGNQPQHF | TGTGCCAGCAGTCCACTTGGAGGCAATCAGCCCCAGCATTTT